The 8 T cell receptor beta chains listed next were all sequenced from one sample in a study of CD8 T cells in ankylosing spondylitis. Study-level findings and limits: Ankylosing spondylitis blood appeared to be characterized by a TCR beta motif of roughly eight highly homologous variants.

These receptors lack a known antigen. TCRdb re-called the 5' RACE reads with MiXCR, one entry per CDR3 protein. The data show around 430,000 distinct CDR3 sequences, approximately 17% seen once. What was sequenced was blood, either unsorted or a sorted T cell fraction (not recorded which). These receptor sequences come from a male donor with ankylosing spondylitis.

V usage is TRBV7-9 and J usage is TRBJ2-5; 7 bases match TRBD2. There are 15 residues in the CDR3. V was clipped by 2 bases and J by 2 bases; unmatched bases: 5. Per the germline V gene, CDR1 is SEHNR and CDR2 is FQNEAQ (reference sequence). The CDR3: CASSLRAGEQETQYF. In DNA form, the CDR3 reads TGTGCCAGCAGCTTACGGGCGGGAGAGCAAGAGACCCAGTACTTC.

The chain employs TRBV6-5 and TRBJ2-7; no clear D. The V gene's germline CDR1 is MNHEY and CDR2 SVGAGI. This CDR3 region has 16 residues. The V end was cut by 0 bases, the J end by 0 bases, with 12 bases between. The CDR3 sequence: CASSYSQAERSYEQYF. Here the CDR3 DNA reads TGTGCCAGCAGTTACTCACAAGCTGAACGCTCCTACGAGCAGTACTTC.

This clonotype came up a few times. J is TRBJ1-6 and V is TRBV10-1; D is unclear. The germline V and J ends were trimmed by 3 bases and 14 bases, with 14 bases remaining between them. The CDR3 extends over 13 amino acids. Germline CDR1 WNHNN, CDR2 SYGVQD (reference sequence). CDR3 region: CASSDSFLGALHF. The CDR3 DNA reads TGCGCCAGCAGTGATTCCTTCCTCGGGGCCCTCCACTTT.

There are a few counts of this clonotype. This chain links TRBV19 with TRBJ2-1; D may be TRBD1 (5 bases). Per germline, CDR1 LNHDA and CDR2 SQIVND (reference sequence). This CDR3 contains 14 residues. The V and J ends lost 5 bases and 3 bases respectively, with 11 bases between them. The DNA for the CDR3 is TGTGCCAGTAGTGCCGACAGCAACTACAATGAGCAGTTCTTC. Translated: CASSADSNYNEQFF.

The gene calls are TRBV24-1 and TRBJ2-1, with TRBD2 matching 16 bases. Germline V gene lookup returns CDR1 KGHDR and CDR2 SFDVKD. V trimming: 4 bases; J trimming: 5 bases; junction bases outside the gene matches: 10. The CDR3 has 19 amino acids. Here the CDR3 DNA reads TGTGCCACCAGTGACGCCCTCGGGACTAGCGGGAGGGCTAACAATGAGCAGTTCTTC. Translation gives CATSDALGTSGRANNEQFF.

V is TRBV20-1 and J is TRBJ1-1; D unclear. V was pared by 0 bases and J by 2 bases, with 10 bases between. The CDR3 covers 14 residues. Per germline, CDR1 DFQATT and CDR2 SNEGSKA (reference sequence). The CDR3 DNA is TGCAGTGCTAGAGATCCCGCCAGAAACACTGAAGCTTTCTTT. The encoded protein is CSARDPARNTEAFF.

This clonotype was counted ten times or more. The chain uses TRBV12-3 or TRBV12-4 and TRBJ2-2, with D possibly being TRBD2 (5 bases). The germline V and J ends were trimmed by 3 bases and 7 bases, with 6 bases remaining between them. CDR3 length: 12 amino acids. CDR3 loop: CASSFEGGELFF. As DNA, the CDR3 is TGTGCCAGCAGTTTCGAGGGCGGGGAGCTGTTTTTT.

This clonotype occurred a few times. CDR3 sequence: CATSSPTRQSYNEQFF. In DNA form, the CDR3 reads TGTGCCACCAGCAGCCCTACTAGGCAATCCTACAATGAGCAGTTCTTC. The chain recombines TRBV15 with TRBJ2-1, with a tentative D call TRBD2 (5 bases). The CDR3 loop spans 16 amino acids. CDR1 is LNHNV, CDR2 YYDKDF, per germline (reference sequence). Trimming shortened V by 3 bases and J by 1 base, and 13 bases separated the two germline ends.